This T cell receptor beta chain derives from a study of Ad26.COV2.S vaccination and SARS-CoV-2 variants. On the study more broadly: A participant enrolled in the COV1001 Ad26.COV2.S trial arm provided the sample.

Whole-study results and caveats: Estimates derived from TCR breadth and depth analyses may have underestimated total T cell responses. With respect to non-spike TCR breadth, vaccine and placebo recipients were similar.

The CDR3 covers 14 residues. Germline V lookup: CDR1 SGDLS, CDR2 YYNGEE. V dropped 0 bases and J dropped 4 bases, with 10 bases sitting between them. Treatment of the sample: some 20 received Ad26.COV2.S at low or high dose, single or two shots; five or six received placebo; per-sample allocation not given. It was on day 63 after the first vaccine or placebo injection that samples were taken. An Ad26 vector expressing Wuhan-strain SARS-CoV-2 spike constituted the vaccine. As concerns this clone: Its matching antigen is unknown.

Measured with immunoSEQ multiplex PCR; TCRdb has only the in-frame clones, and not every one. Of roughly 300,000 clones listed, 88% are singletons. This chain links TRBV9 with TRBJ1-1; tentative D call: TRBD1 (6 bases). Sequences were derived from peripheral blood, sampled in a trial of Ad26.COV2.S vaccine versus placebo. The sequence derives from a person between 18 and 59 years old who received the Ad26.COV2.S COVID-19 vaccine or a placebo. CDR3 sequence: CASSVGGQATEAFF. The CDR3 region has the DNA TGTGCCAGCAGCGTAGGGGGGCAGGCCACTGAAGCTTTCTTT.